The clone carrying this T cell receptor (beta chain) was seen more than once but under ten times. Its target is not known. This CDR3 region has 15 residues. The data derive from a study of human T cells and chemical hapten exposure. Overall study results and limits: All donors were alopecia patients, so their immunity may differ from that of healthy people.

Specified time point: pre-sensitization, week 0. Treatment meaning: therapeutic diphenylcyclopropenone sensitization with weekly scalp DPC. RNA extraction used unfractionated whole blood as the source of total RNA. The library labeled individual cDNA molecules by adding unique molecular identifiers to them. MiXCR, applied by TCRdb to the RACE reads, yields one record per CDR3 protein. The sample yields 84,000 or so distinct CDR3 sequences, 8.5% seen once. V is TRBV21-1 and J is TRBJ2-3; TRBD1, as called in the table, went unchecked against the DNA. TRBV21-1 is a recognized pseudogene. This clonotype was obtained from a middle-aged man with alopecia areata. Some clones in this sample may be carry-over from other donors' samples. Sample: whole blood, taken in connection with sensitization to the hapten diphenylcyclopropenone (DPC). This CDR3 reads CASSSRQGRSDTQYF. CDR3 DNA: TGTGCCAGCAGCTCCCGACAGGGTCGGTCAGATACGCAGTATTTT.